These 16 T cell receptor beta chains share one sample of origin, sequenced in a study of cytomegalovirus exposure and HLA in healthy donors. 13 Jbeta primers and 60 Vbeta primers were used for the PCR. This table comes from immunoSEQ multiplex PCR, and its TCRdb copy is limited to in-frame clones, with some not included. The sample holds roughly 150,000 clones, around 73% seen once. The source material was PBMCs. The receptor source for this set is a woman aged 18-29 years in good health and CMV-seronegative.

The chain couples TRBV15 to TRBJ1-2; tentatively, D is TRBD1 (5 bases). Germline-derived CDR1 and CDR2 are LNHNV and YYDKDF (reference sequence). The ends were cut back, 0 bases at V and 4 bases at J, with 15 bases in the middle. The length of the CDR3 is 16 residues. The CDR3 sequence: CATSRDYGALGYGYTF. Here the CDR3 DNA reads TGTGCCACCAGCAGAGATTATGGGGCGCTTGGCTATGGCTACACCTTC. The entire variable domain, with the rest obtained from reference TRBV15 and TRBJ1-2, is as follows: DAMVIQNPRYQVTQFGKPVTLSCSQTLNHNVMYWYQQKSSQAPKLLFHYYDKDFNNEADTPDNFQSRRPNTSFCFLDIRSPGLGDTAMYLCATSRDYGALGYGYTFGSGTRLTVV.

This clone showed up just once. This sequence joins TRBV6-5 and TRBJ2-7; possible D gene TRBD1, 5 bases. This CDR3 spans 13 amino acids. Per germline, CDR1 MNHEY and CDR2 SVGAGI. V dropped 8 bases and J dropped 2 bases, with 13 bases sitting between them. CDR3 DNA sequence: TGTGCCAGCGGACAAGACGGGCCCTACGAGCAGTACTTC. It encodes CASGQDGPYEQYF.

In this sample, this clone turned up once. The chain combines TRBV19 with TRBJ1-2, with 8 bases aligning to TRBD1. J lost 7 bases, V lost 1 base, and 8 bases had no gene match. Germline V gene data show CDR1 as LNHDA and CDR2 as SQIVND (reference sequence). The CDR3 has 15 residues. The CDR3 spells CASSIVTGGSSGYTF. The CDR3 nucleotides are TGTGCCAGTAGTATAGTTACAGGGGGAAGCAGTGGCTACACCTTC.

The chain has TRBV5-1 and TRBJ1-2, with TRBD1 matching 7 bases. CDR3 length: 14 residues. V was clipped by 3 bases and J by 4 bases; unmatched bases: 6. Germline V lookup: CDR1 SGHRS, CDR2 YFSETQ. CDR3 region: CASSSGTALYGYTF. In DNA form, the CDR3 reads TGCGCCAGCAGCTCCGGGACAGCTCTCTATGGCTACACCTTC.

This clone occurred once. The rearrangement links TRBV4-3 to TRBJ2-3; possibly TRBD1 for D (5 bases). This CDR3 has 15 amino acids. CDR1 and CDR2 from the germline V gene are LGHNA and YSLEER. Trimming shortened V by 0 bases and J by 5 bases, and 12 bases separated the two germline ends. In nucleotides, the CDR3 is TGCGCCAGCAGCCAAGATAGGGGCAAGTTAGATACGCAGTATTTT. Encoded protein: CASSQDRGKLDTQYF.

The chain has TRBV4-1 and TRBJ1-1; the D is unclear. The V end was cut by 3 bases, the J end by 1 base, with 6 bases between. Germline assignment: CDR1 MGHRA and CDR2 YSYEKL. CDR3 length: 13 residues. As DNA, the CDR3 is TGCGCCAGCAGCCACCCAGGGAACACTGAAGCTTTCTTT. Encoded protein: CASSHPGNTEAFF.

CDR3 residues: CASSLVQGGYGEKLFF. The CDR3 bases are TGTGCCAGCAGCTTGGTCCAGGGCGGATACGGTGAAAAACTGTTTTTT. This chain joins TRBV5-5 and TRBJ1-4; D is possibly TRBD1 (5 bases). The germline V gene encodes CDR1 SGHKS and CDR2 YYEKEE (reference sequence). This CDR3 has 16 amino acids. The germline V and J ends were trimmed by 0 bases and 7 bases, with 16 bases remaining between them.

The chain joins TRBV11-3 to TRBJ2-3; 14 bases agree with TRBD2. The J segment lost 1 base and the V segment lost 8 bases, leaving 5 bases of the junction unmatched. The CDR3 extends over 16 amino acids. The germline CDR1 and CDR2 sequences are SGHNT and YENEEA. The CDR3 coding sequence is TGTGCCAGCTGTGAGGGACTAGCGGGAGGCACAGATACGCAGTATTTT. Its protein product is CASCEGLAGGTDTQYF. The full variable domain, rest sourced from reference TRBV11-3 and TRBJ2-3, is EAGVVQSPRYKIIEKKQPVAFWCNPISGHNTLYWYLQNLGQGPELLIRYENEEAVDDSQLPKDRFSAERLKGVDSTLKIQPAELGDSAVYLCASCEGLAGGTDTQYFGPGTRLTVL.

The CDR3 spells CASTPFRTSGLTGELFF. CDR3 in DNA: TGTGCCAGCACTCCCTTCCGAACTAGCGGTCTCACCGGGGAGCTGTTTTTT. The chain uses TRBV27 and TRBJ2-2; TRBD2 matches at 8 bases. J was trimmed by 4 bases and V by 7 bases; bases with no gene match: 14. The CDR3 has 17 residues. Germline-derived CDR1 and CDR2 are MNHEY and SMNVEV (reference sequence).

This clone was picked up a small number of times. The J gene is TRBJ1-5, the V gene TRBV10-2; TRBD1 aligns across 9 bases. This CDR3 contains 16 residues. J lost 4 bases, V lost 3 bases, and 7 bases had no gene match. Germline V lookup: CDR1 WSHSY, CDR2 SAAADI. The DNA for the CDR3 is TGCGCCAGCAGTGACTGGGGACAGGGTAAAAATCAGCCCCAGCATTTT. This translates into CASSDWGQGKNQPQHF.

The chain links TRBV9 to TRBJ2-2, with 7 bases identical to TRBD2. Germline loops: CDR1 SGDLS, CDR2 YYNGEE. The CDR3 consists of 14 residues. V lost 4 bases to trimming and J lost 4 bases; unmatched junction nucleotides: 4. Here the CDR3 DNA reads TGTGCCAGCAGCCCCCGGACTAGCACCGGGGAGCTGTTTTTT. Its protein product is CASSPRTSTGELFF.

This chain connects TRBV5-1 to TRBJ2-3; 15 positions match TRBD2. Germline values: CDR1 SGHRS, CDR2 YFSETQ. The J segment lost 7 bases and the V segment lost 0 bases, leaving 6 bases of the junction unmatched. CDR3 length: 17 residues. The CDR3 region is CASSLVRGLAGGYTQYF. CDR3 coding DNA: TGCGCCAGCAGCTTGGTTCGAGGACTAGCGGGGGGGTATACGCAGTATTTT.

This clone was counted only a few times. The CDR3 coding sequence is TGTGCCAGCAGCCACGAACAGGGAGGGAATGAGCAGTTCTTC. It codes for CASSHEQGGNEQFF. V gene TRBV4-2 combines with J gene TRBJ2-1; the D gene is possibly TRBD2 (7 bases). This CDR3 has 14 amino acids. The germline V gene encodes CDR1 LGHNA and CDR2 YNFKEQ. Deletions cut 3 bases from V and 7 bases from J, with 13 bases between.

This chain joins TRBV29-1 and TRBJ1-4; D uncertain. The CDR3 consists of 14 residues. The germline V and J ends were trimmed by 4 bases and 5 bases, with 14 bases remaining between them. From germline, CDR1 is SQVTM and CDR2 ANQGSEA. The CDR3 bases are TGCAGCGTTGCTATGGTTCTTAACAATGAAAAACTGTTTTTT. Translation gives CSVAMVLNNEKLFF.

The chain employs TRBV7-9 and TRBJ1-3; 10 nucleotides agree with TRBD1. CDR1 is SEHNR and CDR2 is FQNEAQ in the germline V gene (reference sequence). V was clipped by 1 base and J by 4 bases; unmatched bases: 10. This CDR3 comprises 18 residues. The CDR3 here is CASSLVALGTGDGNTIYF. CDR3 sequence (DNA): TGTGCCAGCAGCTTAGTGGCCCTGGGGACAGGGGACGGAAACACCATATATTTT.

This clone was counted only a few times. The gene calls are TRBV5-4 and TRBJ1-2; a weak D match, TRBD1 (6 bases). CDR1 SGHNT and CDR2 YYREEE come from the germline V gene (reference sequence). The CDR3 extends over 13 amino acids. V was cut by 2 bases and J by 8 bases, with 13 bases left in between. The CDR3 loop reads CASSFLGAGGYTF. The CDR3, as DNA: TGTGCCAGCAGCTTTTTGGGGGCAGGAGGCTACACCTTC.